This note documents a single T cell receptor beta chain sequence. Germline and junction disagree at one end, which may indicate a read error. These data are taken from a study of blood T cell repertoires in COVID-19. Study as a whole: Acute and convalescent COVID-19 specimens originated in the United States, Italy and Spain.

CDR1 SSHAT and CDR2 FNYEAQ come from the germline V gene (reference sequence). The CDR3 spans 13 residues. Method: immunoSEQ multiplex PCR; TCRdb's copy keeps in-frame clones and lacks some. This sample carries 150,000 to 200,000 clones, around 82% of them seen once, and the ten largest clones take around 7%. The rearrangement joins TRBV7-7 to TRBJ2-3, with D hard to call. Sequenced material: peripheral blood. This sequence originates from a woman in her thirties or forties with COVID-19, enrolled during active disease. The CDR3 DNA is TGTGCTAGCAGCCCCTCTAGCACAGATACGCAGTATTTT. The encoded protein is CASSPSSTDTQYF.